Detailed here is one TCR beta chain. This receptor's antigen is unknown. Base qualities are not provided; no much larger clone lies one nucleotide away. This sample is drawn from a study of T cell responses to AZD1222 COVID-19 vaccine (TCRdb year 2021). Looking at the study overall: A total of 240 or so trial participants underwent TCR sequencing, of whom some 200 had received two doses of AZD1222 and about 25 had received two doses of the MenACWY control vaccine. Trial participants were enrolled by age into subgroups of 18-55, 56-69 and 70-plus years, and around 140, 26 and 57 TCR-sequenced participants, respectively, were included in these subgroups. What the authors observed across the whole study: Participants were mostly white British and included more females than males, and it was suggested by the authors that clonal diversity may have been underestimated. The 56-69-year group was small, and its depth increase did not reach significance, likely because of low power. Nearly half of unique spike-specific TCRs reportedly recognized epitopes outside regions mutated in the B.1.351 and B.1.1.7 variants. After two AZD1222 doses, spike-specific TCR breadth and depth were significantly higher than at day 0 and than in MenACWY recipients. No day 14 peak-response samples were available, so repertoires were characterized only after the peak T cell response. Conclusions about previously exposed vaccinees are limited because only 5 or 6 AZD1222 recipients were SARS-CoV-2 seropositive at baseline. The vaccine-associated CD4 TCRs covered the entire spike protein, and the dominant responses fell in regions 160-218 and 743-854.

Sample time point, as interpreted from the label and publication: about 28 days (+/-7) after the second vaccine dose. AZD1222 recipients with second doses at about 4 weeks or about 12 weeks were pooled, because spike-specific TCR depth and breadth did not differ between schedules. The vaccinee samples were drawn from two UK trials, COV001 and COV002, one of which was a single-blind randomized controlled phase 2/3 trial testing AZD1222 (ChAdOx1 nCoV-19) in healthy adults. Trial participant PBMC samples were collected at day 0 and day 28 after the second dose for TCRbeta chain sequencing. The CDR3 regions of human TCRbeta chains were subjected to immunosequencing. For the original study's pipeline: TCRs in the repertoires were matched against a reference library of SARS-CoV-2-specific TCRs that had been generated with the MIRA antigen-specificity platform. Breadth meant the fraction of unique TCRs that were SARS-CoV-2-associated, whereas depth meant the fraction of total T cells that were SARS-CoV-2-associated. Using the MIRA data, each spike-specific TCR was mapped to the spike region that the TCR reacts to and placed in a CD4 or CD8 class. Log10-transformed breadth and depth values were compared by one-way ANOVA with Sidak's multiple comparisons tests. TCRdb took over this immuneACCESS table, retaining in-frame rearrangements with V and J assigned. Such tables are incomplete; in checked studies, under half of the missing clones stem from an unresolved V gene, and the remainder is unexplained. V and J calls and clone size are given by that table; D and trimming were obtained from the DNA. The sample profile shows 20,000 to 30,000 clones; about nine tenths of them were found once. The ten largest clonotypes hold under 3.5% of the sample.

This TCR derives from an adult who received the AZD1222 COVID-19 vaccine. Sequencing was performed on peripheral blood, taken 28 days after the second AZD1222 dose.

The CDR3 has the sequence CASSQAGTRLGEQFF. The DNA sequence follows: TGCGCCAGCAGCCAGGCCGGGACTAGACTCGGTGAGCAGTTCTTC. Recombination joined TRBV5-1 with TRBJ2-1; 8 bases in the middle match TRBD2. The CDR3 sequence holds 15 residues, the cysteine and phenylalanine included. Of the read, only the CDR3 DNA is kept; its 45 bases are in frame from base 1. The germline V gene provides CDR1 SGHRS and CDR2 YFSETQ. After removal of 4 bases from V and 9 bases from J, the junction retains 12 bases not matched to a gene.